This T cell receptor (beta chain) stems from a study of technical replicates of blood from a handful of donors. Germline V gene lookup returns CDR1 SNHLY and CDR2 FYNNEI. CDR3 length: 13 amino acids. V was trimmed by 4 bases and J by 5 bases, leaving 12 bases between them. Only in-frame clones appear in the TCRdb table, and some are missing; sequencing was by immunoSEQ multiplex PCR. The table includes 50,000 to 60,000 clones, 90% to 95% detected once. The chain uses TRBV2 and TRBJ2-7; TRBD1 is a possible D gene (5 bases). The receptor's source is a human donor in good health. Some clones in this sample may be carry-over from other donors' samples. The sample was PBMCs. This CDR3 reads CASSVAGFHEQYF. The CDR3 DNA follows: TGTGCCAGCAGTGTGGCAGGGTTCCACGAGCAGTACTTC.